These 7 T cell receptor beta chains originate from one sample sequenced in a study of blood T cells in healthy people across ages. With a J-beta primer mix and a sample-barcoded 5' primer, a second PCR ran roughly 7 to 11 cycles. TCRdb itself ran the 5' RACE reads through MiXCR, one entry per CDR3 protein. Among about 1.4 million distinct CDR3 sequences listed, 59% were seen once. Sequenced sample: blood. All receptors come from a man in his late teens or twenties in good health.

The gene calls are TRBV4-3 and TRBJ2-7; 8 bases map to TRBD2. This CDR3 is 17 amino acids long. V lost 0 bases, J lost 3 bases, and 10 bases stayed unmatched. Germline CDR1 and CDR2: LGHNA and YSLEER. CDR3 nucleotides: TGCGCCAGCAGCCAAGATCGATATAGCGGGGAAATCTACGAGCAGTACTTC. This translates into CASSQDRYSGEIYEQYF.

This clonotype has more than one count but fewer than ten. The V call is TRBV5-1, the J call TRBJ2-3, with D possibly being TRBD2 (5 bases). V lost 0 bases and J lost 0, with 11 bases in between. CDR3 size: 16 residues. The germline gives CDR1 SGHRS, CDR2 YFSETQ. CDR3 DNA: TGCGCCAGCAGCTTGGAGGAGCGGTCGAGCACAGATACGCAGTATTTT. This codes for CASSLEERSSTDTQYF.

CDR3 residues: CASSLRRTSYEQYF. The CDR3 nucleotides read TGTGCCAGCAGTTTGCGGCGGACTTCCTACGAGCAGTACTTC. The genes are TRBV27 and TRBJ2-7; D perhaps matches TRBD2 (5 bases). CDR1 and CDR2 (germline): MNHEY, SMNVEV (reference sequence). The V end lost 3 bases, the J end lost 1 base, and 10 bases lay between the germline ends. The CDR3 loop spans 14 amino acids.

The rearrangement joins TRBV11-2 to TRBJ2-6, with D perhaps matching TRBD1 (5 bases). This CDR3 region has 19 residues. Trimming left V 5 bases short and J 0 bases short, with 20 bases between. Germline V gives CDR1 SGHAT, CDR2 FQNNGV. The CDR3 region is CASSLGGQLLSSGANVLTF. For the CDR3, the DNA is TGTGCCAGCAGCCTAGGCGGACAACTTTTAAGCTCTGGGGCCAACGTCCTGACTTTC.

This clonotype was seen only a few times. The chain combines TRBV7-6 with TRBJ2-3, with 7 bases fitting TRBD2. The germline V gene has CDR1 SGHVS and CDR2 FNYEAQ. The CDR3 sequence is 15 residues long. V was clipped by 5 bases and J by 2 bases; unmatched bases: 7. The CDR3, as DNA: TGTGCCAGCAGCCCAGGCGGGAGTTCCACAGATACGCAGTATTTT. This sequence encodes CASSPGGSSTDTQYF.

The gene calls are TRBV28 and TRBJ2-5; no clear D. This CDR3 is built from 12 residues. Germline CDR1 MDHEN, CDR2 SYDVKM. Trimming pared 1 base from V and 6 bases from J, leaving 6 bases between. The CDR3 spells CASSLLSKTQYF. CDR3 nucleotide sequence: TGTGCCAGCAGTTTATTAAGCAAGACCCAGTACTTC.

The rearrangement joins TRBV9 to TRBJ2-4; D perhaps matches TRBD1 (5 bases). The CDR3 runs 13 residues. V gave up 4 bases and J gave up 13 bases, with 18 bases separating them. CDR1 and CDR2 from the germline V gene are SGDLS and YYNGEE. The CDR3 here is CASSNWEGAEQYF. In DNA form, the CDR3 reads TGTGCCAGCAGCAACTGGGAAGGGGCTGAGCAGTACTTC.